Presented here are 17 T cell receptor beta chains from one specimen sequenced in a study of blood T cell repertoires in COVID-19 (dated by TCRdb to about 2020). Receptor amplification or capture employed the immunoSEQ multiplex PCR assay. This is the immuneACCESS table as TCRdb keeps it, with only in-frame sequences that have V and J called. A part of the clones is gone; compared with another copy, unresolved V genes explain less than half, and the rest is unexplained. The sample data list about 89,000 clones, and roughly 80% of these were observed just once. The top ten clonotypes cover about 5.7% of the sample. The specimen was peripheral blood. These receptors were obtained from a man aged 70 or older with COVID-19, enrolled during active disease.

This chain joins TRBV6-1 and TRBJ2-7, with 7 bases that match TRBD1. Germline V gene lookup returns CDR1 MNHNS and CDR2 SASEGT. The junction had 4 bases not matched to a gene; V was cut back by 2 bases and J by 0 bases. The CDR3 is 15 residues long. Written as DNA, the CDR3 is TGTGCCAGCAGTGAACCGACAGGGAGCTCCTACGAGCAGTACTTC. This translates into CASSEPTGSSYEQYF.

V is TRBV19 and J is TRBJ1-3, with 7 bases identical to TRBD1. With 6 bases clipped from V and 2 bases from J, the junction kept 1 base outside the gene matches. The CDR3 covers 13 residues. The germline V gene has CDR1 LNHDA and CDR2 SQIVND (reference sequence). DNA for the CDR3: TGTGCCAGTAGCGGACAGGCTGGAAACACCATATATTTT. Translated, it gives CASSGQAGNTIYF. Full variable domain (missing parts from reference TRBV19 and TRBJ1-3): DGGITQSPKYLFRKEGQNVTLSCEQNLNHDAMYWYRQDPGQGLRLIYYSQIVNDFQKGDIAEGYSVSREKKESFPLTVTSAQKNPTAFYLCASSGQAGNTIYFGEGSWLTVV.

The CDR3 protein is CARRRGNQPQHF. The CDR3, as DNA: TGTGCTCGGAGGCGTGGCAATCAGCCCCAGCATTTT. V is TRBV5-3 and J is TRBJ1-5; the D is unclear. TRBV5-3 is given ORF status, its function remaining uncertain. This CDR3 is 12 amino acids long.

The V gene is TRBV28, the J gene TRBJ1-5, with 8 bases that match TRBD1. With 3 bases clipped from V and 4 bases from J, the junction kept 5 bases outside the gene matches. CDR3 size: 15 residues. Germline-derived CDR1 and CDR2 are MDHEN and SYDVKM. The CDR3 spells CASSFRTGSNQPQHF. CDR3 bases: TGTGCCAGCAGTTTTAGGACAGGGTCTAATCAGCCCCAGCATTTT.

This chain joins TRBV29-1 and TRBJ2-3; a weak D match, TRBD1 (5 bases). CDR3 length: 13 residues. V was trimmed by 4 bases and J by 0 bases, leaving 8 bases between them. The V gene's germline CDR1 is SQVTM and CDR2 ANQGSEA. The DNA of the CDR3 is TGCAGCGTTGCCAGGGCTAGCACAGATACGCAGTATTTT. Amino acids: CSVARASTDTQYF.

The chain uses TRBV15 and TRBJ2-1, with 8 bases identical to TRBD2. The CDR3 sequence is 16 residues long. Per the germline V gene, CDR1 is LNHNV and CDR2 is YYDKDF (reference sequence). Trimming removed 1 base from V and 2 bases from J; junction bases left unmatched: 4. For the CDR3, the DNA is TGTGCCACCAGCAGAGGATATAGCGGGGCCTACAATGAGCAGTTCTTC. It codes for CATSRGYSGAYNEQFF.

The chain recombines TRBV19 with TRBJ2-2, with D perhaps TRBD2 (6 bases). The germline CDR1 and CDR2 sequences are LNHDA and SQIVND (reference sequence). V was shortened by 7 bases and J by 3 bases, with 12 bases between the two germline ends. The CDR3 length is 14 residues. In DNA, the CDR3 is TGTGCCAGTAAGGTTAGGGAGGACACCGGGGAGCTGTTTTTT. As protein: CASKVREDTGELFF.

V usage is TRBV7-2 and J usage is TRBJ1-4, with D maybe TRBD1 (6 bases). The CDR3 is 17 residues long. CDR1 SGHTA and CDR2 FQGNSA come from the germline V gene. Trimming left V 1 base short and J 2 bases short, with 14 bases between. CDR3 nucleotide sequence: TGTGCCAGCAGCTTAGGAGGGGGATTTGCCACTAATGAAAAACTGTTTTTT. It is translated as CASSLGGGFATNEKLFF.

The chain is built from TRBV6-5 and TRBJ1-2; 9 bases align to TRBD1. This CDR3 is 13 amino acids long. V shed 8 bases and J 5 bases; nucleotides not matched to a gene: 6. Germline V gene sequence: CDR1 MNHEY, CDR2 SVGAGI. The CDR3 sequence: CASSGDRAYGYTF. The CDR3 DNA reads as TGTGCCAGCTCTGGGGACAGGGCTTATGGCTACACCTTC.

This chain joins TRBV19 and TRBJ1-1; possibly TRBD1 for D (5 bases). The germline CDR1 and CDR2 sequences are LNHDA and SQIVND (reference sequence). The CDR3 length is 18 residues. V was cut by 5 bases and J by 2 bases, with 24 bases left in between. The CDR3 region is CASSPLRGGFRRNTEAFF. DNA of the CDR3: TGTGCCAGTAGTCCTCTCCGGGGGGGATTTCGACGTAACACTGAAGCTTTCTTT.

The chain couples TRBV5-5 to TRBJ2-3; maybe TRBD1 (8 bases). CDR1 SGHKS and CDR2 YYEKEE come from the germline V gene (reference sequence). The CDR3 spans 14 residues. V dropped 7 bases and J dropped 5 bases, with 17 bases sitting between them. The CDR3 DNA sequence: TGTGCCAGCGATACAGGGGGGGGTCTAGATACGCAGTATTTT. Protein product: CASDTGGGLDTQYF.

The chain couples TRBV18 to TRBJ1-5; 7 bases match TRBD1. Germline lookup yields CDR1 KGHSH and CDR2 LQKENI. V trimming: 2 bases; J trimming: 2 bases; junction bases outside the gene matches: 3. The CDR3 has 15 amino acids. CDR3: CASSPGTGGNQPQHF. DNA of the CDR3: TGTGCCAGCTCACCAGGCACAGGGGGCAATCAGCCCCAGCATTTT.

The J gene is TRBJ1-5, the V gene TRBV27; the D is unclear. In germline, CDR1 is MNHEY, CDR2 SMNVEV (reference sequence). Between the trimmed V and J ends, which lost 6 bases and 0 bases, there was a span of 21 bases. CDR3 length: 18 amino acids. The chain's CDR3 is CASSHRSSTTLSNQPQHF. CDR3 in DNA: TGTGCCAGCAGCCATCGGAGTAGCACAACCCTTAGCAATCAGCCCCAGCATTTT.

The V and J genes are TRBV4-3 and TRBJ2-1, with 8 bases fitting TRBD2. Germline V gives CDR1 LGHNA, CDR2 YSLEER. The CDR3 extends over 15 amino acids. J gave up 0 bases and V 6 bases, and 4 bases lay outside the gene matches. Written as DNA, the CDR3 is TGCGCCAGCAGACAAAGCGGGAGCTCCTACAATGAGCAGTTCTTC. Translation gives CASRQSGSSYNEQFF.

This sequence joins TRBV14 and TRBJ1-1; 7 nucleotides match TRBD1. Germline values: CDR1 SGHDN, CDR2 FVKESK. This CDR3 spans 13 amino acids. V dropped 2 bases and J dropped 6; count of bases not matched to a gene: 3. This chain's CDR3 is CASSQWQGAEAFF. CDR3 in DNA: TGTGCCAGCAGCCAATGGCAGGGGGCTGAAGCTTTCTTT. The full variable domain, with the rest looked up from reference TRBV14 and TRBJ1-1, is EAGVTQFPSHSVIEKGQTVTLRCDPISGHDNLYWYRRVMGKEIKFLLHFVKESKQDESGMPNNRFLAERTGGTYSTLKVQPAELEDSGVYFCASSQWQGAEAFFGQGTRLTVV.

The chain carries TRBV3-1 (or the pseudogene TRBV3-2) and TRBJ2-4; possible D gene TRBD2, 6 bases. This CDR3 is 19 amino acids long. Germline V gene data show CDR1 as LGHDT and CDR2 as YNNKEL (reference sequence). V was cut by 1 base and J by 0 bases, with 19 bases left in between. The CDR3 here is CASSQGKGTGLLAKNIQYF. In DNA, the CDR3 is TGTGCCAGCAGCCAAGGGAAAGGTACTGGACTACTAGCCAAAAACATTCAGTACTTC.

This clone was found once. V gene TRBV7-9 combines with J gene TRBJ1-1; D unresolved. CDR1 is SEHNR and CDR2 is FQNEAQ in the germline V gene (reference sequence). The CDR3 runs 16 residues. With 2 bases removed from V and 4 bases from J, the gap between germline ends came to 17 bases. For the CDR3, the DNA is TGTGCCAGCAGCTTATCCGGCGGGCAAGGTGGCACTGAAGCTTTCTTT. Translating it yields CASSLSGGQGGTEAFF.